A selection of T cell receptor beta chains follows, all from one sample in a study of beta chain features in type 1 diabetes. The data were produced by immunoSEQ multiplex PCR, yet TCRdb's version contains in-frame clones alone and is incomplete. The top ten hold over 5% of the sample, which has around 300,000 clones, around 15% seen once. Sequenced material: central memory CD4+ T cells from blood. The receptors were sampled from a man in his thirties or forties in good health. CDR3s include the opening cysteine and the closing phenylalanine or tryptophan. Each record gives: D gene, clone size, J gene, V gene, CDR3 DNA, CDR3 protein. A D gene is named only where the DNA matches it firmly. Size values are once, few and many counts, or a class for expanded clones, and some rows have none.

D gene: NA
clone size: few
J gene: TRBJ2-5
V gene: TRBV4-1
CDR3 DNA: TGCGCCAGCAGCCAAGGTTTAGGAACACAAGAGACCCAGTACTTC
CDR3 protein: CASSQGLGTQETQYF

D gene: NA
clone size: NA
J gene: TRBJ2-5
V gene: TRBV7-7
CDR3 DNA: TGTGCCAGCAGCCAGCCGAGTGGGCTTCAAGAGACCCAGTACTTC
CDR3 protein: CASSQPSGLQETQYF

D gene: NA
clone size: many
J gene: TRBJ1-4
V gene: TRBV28
CDR3 DNA: TGTGCCAGCACGAAGGGAATGAGAGGGAAACTGTTTTTT
CDR3 protein: CASTKGMRGKLFF

D gene: TRBD2
clone size: NA
J gene: TRBJ2-1
V gene: TRBV4-3
CDR3 DNA: TGCGCCAGCAGCCAGCTTAGCAAGGCGGGGGGGTTCAATGAGCAGTTCTTC
CDR3 protein: CASSQLSKAGGFNEQFF

D gene: TRBD2
clone size: NA
J gene: TRBJ2-5
V gene: TRBV19
CDR3 DNA: TGTGCCAGTAGTCCGGGCGGGGGGGGGACCCAGTACTTC
CDR3 protein: CASSPGGGGTQYF

D gene: NA
clone size: few
J gene: TRBJ2-4
V gene: TRBV11-3
CDR3 DNA: TGTGCCAGCAGCCCAGGCGGATTAGCCAAAAACATTCAGTACTTC
CDR3 protein: CASSPGGLAKNIQYF

D gene: TRBD1
clone size: NA
J gene: TRBJ1-1
V gene: TRBV11-2
CDR3 DNA: TGTGCCAGCACCCTCGGACAGGGGGGCGCTTTCTTT
CDR3 protein: CASTLGQGGAFF

D gene: NA
clone size: NA
J gene: TRBJ2-7
V gene: TRBV11-2
CDR3 DNA: TGTGCCAGCAGCTTTAGAGAACAGGGAGGCTACGAGCAGTACTTC
CDR3 protein: CASSFREQGGYEQYF

D gene: TRBD2
clone size: NA
J gene: TRBJ2-5
V gene: TRBV10-3
CDR3 DNA: TGTGCCACCAAGCGGGAGGGCCTCGAGACCCAGTACTTC
CDR3 protein: CATKREGLETQYF

D gene: TRBD1
clone size: NA
J gene: TRBJ2-4
V gene: TRBV6-5
CDR3 DNA: TGTGCCAGCAGTGGGGGGACAGGGAAAATTCAGTACTTC
CDR3 protein: CASSGGTGKIQYF

D gene: TRBD2
clone size: few
J gene: TRBJ2-7
V gene: TRBV4-1
CDR3 DNA: TGCGCCAGCAGCCGTACGGGGGGGAGCTCCTACGAGCAGTACTTC
CDR3 protein: CASSRTGGSSYEQYF

D gene: TRBD2
clone size: NA
J gene: TRBJ2-5
V gene: TRBV29-1
CDR3 DNA: TGCAGCGTTGAGGAGCGGGGAGAGACCCAGTACTTC
CDR3 protein: CSVEERGETQYF

D gene: TRBD2
clone size: few
J gene: TRBJ2-1
V gene: TRBV11-1
CDR3 DNA: TGTGCCAGCAGCTTTGGCGGGAGGGCCTACAATGAGCAGTTCTTC
CDR3 protein: CASSFGGRAYNEQFF

D gene: NA
clone size: NA
J gene: TRBJ1-1
V gene: TRBV7-9
CDR3 DNA: TGTGCCAGCAGCCGCAGACAGACTGAAGCTTTCTTT
CDR3 protein: CASSRRQTEAFF

D gene: NA
clone size: few
J gene: TRBJ1-4
V gene: TRBV14
CDR3 DNA: TGTGCCAGCAGCCAAGGGGGCGGCGGTGAAAATGAAAAACTGTTTTTT
CDR3 protein: CASSQGGGGENEKLFF

D gene: TRBD1
clone size: NA
J gene: TRBJ1-2
V gene: TRBV6-5
CDR3 DNA: TGTGCCAGCAGCCGACAGGGCGCTAACTATGGCTACACCTTC
CDR3 protein: CASSRQGANYGYTF

D gene: NA
clone size: NA
J gene: TRBJ1-4
V gene: TRBV9
CDR3 DNA: TGTGCCAGCAGCGTATCTCCTGGGGTGGATGAAAAACTGTTTTTT
CDR3 protein: CASSVSPGVDEKLFF

D gene: TRBD1
clone size: few
J gene: TRBJ2-6
V gene: TRBV7-6
CDR3 DNA: TGTGCCAGCAGCGCCTCCGGGACAGGGGGTACTGGGGCCAACGTCCTGACTTTC
CDR3 protein: CASSASGTGGTGANVLTF

D gene: NA
clone size: few
J gene: TRBJ1-2
V gene: TRBV7-9
CDR3 DNA: TGTGCCAGCAGCTTACGAGTGTATGGCTACACCTTC
CDR3 protein: CASSLRVYGYTF

D gene: TRBD2
clone size: NA
J gene: TRBJ2-3
V gene: TRBV4-3
CDR3 DNA: TGCGCCAGCAGCCAAGTGACTAGCGCCTCAGGAGATACGCAGTATTTT
CDR3 protein: CASSQVTSASGDTQYF

D gene: NA
clone size: few
J gene: TRBJ2-3
V gene: TRBV14
CDR3 DNA: TGTGCCAGCAGCCAAGACACCCACGTTTGGACAGATACGCAGTATTTT
CDR3 protein: CASSQDTHVWTDTQYF

D gene: NA
clone size: NA
J gene: TRBJ1-3
V gene: TRBV7-6
CDR3 DNA: TGTGCCAGCAGCTCCCCCGGAAATTCTGGAAACACCATATATTTT
CDR3 protein: CASSSPGNSGNTIYF

D gene: TRBD1
clone size: NA
J gene: TRBJ1-1
V gene: TRBV29-1
CDR3 DNA: TGCAGCGTCAGGACAGGCCGGGGGAACACTGAAGCTTTCTTT
CDR3 protein: CSVRTGRGNTEAFF

D gene: NA
clone size: NA
J gene: TRBJ1-6
V gene: TRBV27
CDR3 DNA: TGTGCCAGCAGTTTAACTCGCTGGTACTCACCCCTCCACTTT
CDR3 protein: CASSLTRWYSPLHF

D gene: NA
clone size: NA
J gene: TRBJ2-1
V gene: TRBV2
CDR3 DNA: TGTGCCAGCAGTGAGAAGCGGGCCACGTACAATGAGCAGTTCTTC
CDR3 protein: CASSEKRATYNEQFF